These 20 T cell receptor beta chains share one sample of origin, sequenced in a study of control samples from healthy donors and cancer patients. Sequencing was performed with immunoSEQ multiplex PCR; in TCRdb, only in-frame clones are kept and a portion is missing. The sample shows roughly 190,000 clones, about 90% of them seen only once. Sequenced material: blood. These receptors were collected from a man aged 25 to 45 in good health.

The V call is TRBV20-1, the J call TRBJ1-5; tentatively, D is TRBD1 (5 bases). This CDR3 contains 14 residues. Germline CDR1 DFQATT, CDR2 SNEGSKA (reference sequence). The germline V and J ends were trimmed by 3 bases and 5 bases, with 14 bases remaining between them. The CDR3 spells CSASHPGNYQPQHF. The CDR3, as DNA: TGCAGTGCTAGTCATCCAGGGAATTATCAGCCCCAGCATTTT.

The chain uses TRBV11-2 and TRBJ2-1; 9 nucleotides match TRBD1. CDR1 SGHAT and CDR2 FQNNGV come from the germline V gene. With V trimmed by 1 base and J by 5 bases, 9 bases remained unmatched. CDR3 length: 17 residues. The CDR3 sequence: CASSLVIGTGINNEQFF. CDR3 in DNA: TGTGCCAGCAGCTTAGTTATTGGGACAGGGATAAACAATGAGCAGTTCTTC.

The chain links TRBV6-1 to TRBJ1-1; tentatively, D is TRBD1 (5 bases). V was trimmed by 3 bases and J by 7 bases, leaving 15 bases between them. CDR1 is MNHNS, CDR2 SASEGT, per germline. The CDR3 covers 14 residues. As DNA, the CDR3 is TGTGCCAGCAGTGAGGCTGGCAGGGATTTTGAAGCTTTCTTT. Amino acids: CASSEAGRDFEAFF.

The J gene is TRBJ2-7, the V gene TRBV7-2; 8 nucleotides agree with TRBD1. The germline gives CDR1 SGHTA, CDR2 FQGNSA. This CDR3 contains 17 residues. Trimming cost V 2 bases and J 2 bases; bases outside gene matches: 11. CDR3 nucleotide sequence: TGTGCCAGCAGCTTATATCTCAGGGGGCTCGTCCCCTACGAGCAGTACTTC. Its translation: CASSLYLRGLVPYEQYF.

The chain combines TRBV12-3 or TRBV12-4 with TRBJ1-1; possible D gene TRBD1, 6 bases. This CDR3 spans 13 amino acids. Trimming removed 10 bases from V and 2 bases from J, with 14 bases in between. CDR3 in DNA: TGTGCCACTTCGGACAGATTTAACACTGAAGCTTTCTTT. Amino acids: CATSDRFNTEAFF.

There are a few counts of this clone. J is TRBJ1-1 and V is TRBV30; D unclear. CDR3 length: 14 amino acids. Trimming removed 2 bases from V and 3 bases from J, with 13 bases in between. Germline-derived CDR1 and CDR2 are GTSNPN and SVGIG (reference sequence). The CDR3 is CAWSKGSLYTEAFF. For the CDR3, the DNA is TGTGCCTGGAGTAAAGGGAGCCTTTACACTGAAGCTTTCTTT.

This clone was detected only once. This chain connects TRBV18 to TRBJ2-7, with 8 bases identical to TRBD2. Germline V gene lookup returns CDR1 KGHSH and CDR2 LQKENI. This CDR3 region has 15 residues. V was clipped by 3 bases and J by 2 bases; unmatched bases: 6. This CDR3 reads CASSPRVSGAYEQYF. In DNA form, the CDR3 reads TGTGCCAGCTCACCCCGGGTTAGCGGGGCCTACGAGCAGTACTTC.

The rearrangement links TRBV6-6 to TRBJ2-6; possibly TRBD1 for D (5 bases). CDR1 is MNHNY and CDR2 is SVGAGI in the germline V gene (reference sequence). Trimming removed 4 bases from V and 0 bases from J, with 10 bases in between. This CDR3 is 16 amino acids long. The CDR3 DNA follows: TGTGCCAGCAGTTTGACAGACGCCTCTGGGGCCAACGTCCTGACTTTC. Translation: CASSLTDASGANVLTF.

The V gene is TRBV7-9, the J gene TRBJ1-1; maybe TRBD1 (6 bases). This CDR3 region has 17 residues. Trimming took off 0 bases at V and 1 base at J, with 15 bases between the two ends. Germline assignment: CDR1 SEHNR and CDR2 FQNEAQ (reference sequence). The CDR3 bases are TGTGCCAGCAGCTTAGCAGTATGGGGGCCGGAGAACACTGAAGCTTTCTTT. This codes for CASSLAVWGPENTEAFF.

This chain links TRBV6-6 with TRBJ2-6, with 7 nucleotides matching TRBD1. V dropped 5 bases and J dropped 2; count of bases not matched to a gene: 12. The CDR3 spans 18 residues. Germline assignment: CDR1 MNHNY and CDR2 SVGAGI (reference sequence). The CDR3 coding sequence is TGTGCCAGCAGTCGAGCCTCTGACAGGGCGGCTGGGGCCAACGTCCTGACTTTC. As protein: CASSRASDRAAGANVLTF.

This rearrangement joins TRBV11-3 to TRBJ2-3; 9 bases fit TRBD1. Germline lookup yields CDR1 SGHNT and CDR2 YENEEA. This CDR3 is built from 17 residues. With 5 bases clipped from V and 4 bases from J, the junction kept 13 bases outside the gene matches. DNA of the CDR3: TGTGCCAGCAGCGCGGGACAGGGCTCTGTAGGGGCAGATACGCAGTATTTT. This sequence encodes CASSAGQGSVGADTQYF.

V usage is TRBV7-2 and J usage is TRBJ1-1; D not certain. Germline-derived CDR1 and CDR2 are SGHTA and FQGNSA. The CDR3 consists of 14 residues. The germline V and J ends were trimmed by 1 base and 5 bases, with 11 bases remaining between them. The CDR3 loop reads CASSLVGIATEAFF. In nucleotides, the CDR3 is TGTGCCAGCAGCTTAGTAGGGATAGCGACTGAAGCTTTCTTT.

This clone was detected only once. This sequence joins TRBV12-3 or TRBV12-4 and TRBJ1-2; D unclear. This CDR3 region has 12 residues. The V and J ends lost 8 bases and 3 bases respectively, with 10 bases between them. The CDR3 nucleotides read TGTGCCAGCGACGGGCAGCACTATGGCTACACCTTC. It is translated as CASDGQHYGYTF.

The chain combines TRBV9 with TRBJ2-7; 11 bases line up with TRBD2. Germline values: CDR1 SGDLS, CDR2 YYNGEE. V was pared by 3 bases and J by 3 bases, with 2 bases of the junction left unmatched. CDR3 length: 14 amino acids. CDR3 nucleotide sequence: TGTGCCAGCAGCGGCACTAGCGGGGGCTACGAGCAGTACTTC. Its protein product is CASSGTSGGYEQYF.

The V gene is TRBV5-6, the J gene TRBJ1-5, with TRBD1 as a possible D gene (5 bases). The germline V and J ends were trimmed by 0 bases and 0 bases, with 10 bases remaining between them. CDR1 SGHDT and CDR2 YYEEEE come from the germline V gene. The CDR3 runs to 16 residues. CDR3 nucleotides: TGTGCCAGCAGCTTGGCAATCGGGGGTAGCAATCAGCCCCAGCATTTT. This sequence encodes CASSLAIGGSNQPQHF. The full variable domain, with the rest looked up from reference TRBV5-6 and TRBJ1-5, is DAGVTQSPTHLIKTRGQQVTLRCSPKSGHDTVSWYQQALGQGPQFIFQYYEEEERQRGNFPDRFSGHQFPNYSSELNVNALLLGDSALYLCASSLAIGGSNQPQHFGDGTRLSIL.

V gene TRBV4-2 combines with J gene TRBJ1-1, with TRBD1 matching 7 bases. The CDR3 extends over 15 amino acids. V was pared by 2 bases and J by 2 bases, with 5 bases of the junction left unmatched. CDR1 and CDR2 (germline): LGHNA, YNFKEQ. The DNA of the CDR3 is TGTGCCAGCAGCCAACCGGGACAGCTTAACACTGAAGCTTTCTTT. This codes for CASSQPGQLNTEAFF.

This clone appeared a single time. Other DNA sequences of this sample code for an identical CDR3. This chain joins TRBV15 and TRBJ2-2; D is unclear. Germline V lookup: CDR1 LNHNV, CDR2 YYDKDF (reference sequence). The V end lost 3 bases, the J end lost 0 bases, and 5 bases lay between the germline ends. The CDR3 has 14 residues. The CDR3 region has the DNA TGTGCCACCAGCAGTAGACCGAACACCGGGGAGCTGTTTTTT. This encodes CATSSRPNTGELFF.

The chain is built from TRBV6-5 and TRBJ2-1, with 7 bases fitting TRBD1. The CDR3 has 14 residues. Germline V gene lookup returns CDR1 MNHEY and CDR2 SVGAGI. The ends lost 8 bases at V and 7 bases at J; junction bases unmatched: 11. In nucleotides, the CDR3 is TGTGCCAGCCTCTATGGGACAGCTAAAAATGAGCAGTTCTTC. Translated, it gives CASLYGTAKNEQFF.

The rearrangement links TRBV7-9 to TRBJ1-1; D unclear. CDR1 and CDR2 from the germline V gene are SEHNR and FQNEAQ (reference sequence). V was shortened by 1 base and J by 4 bases, with 13 bases between the two germline ends. The CDR3 contains 15 residues. CDR3 sequence: CASSLGHVSGTEAFF. CDR3 nucleotides: TGTGCCAGCAGCTTAGGGCATGTTTCGGGCACTGAAGCTTTCTTT.

The chain employs TRBV30 and TRBJ2-1; D is unclear. The CDR3 sequence is 12 residues long. CDR1 is GTSNPN, CDR2 SVGIG, per germline (reference sequence). V was clipped by 4 bases and J by 4 bases, with 8 bases between them. CDR3 residues: CAWNLAYNEQFF. CDR3 sequence (DNA): TGTGCCTGGAACCTCGCATACAATGAGCAGTTCTTC.